The clone carrying this TCR beta chain was seen only a few times. Antigen unknown. The source of the sample is a study of T cell repertoires in cytomegalovirus infection. From the reads, TCRdb called clonotypes with MiXCR, one entry per CDR3 protein. The top ten clones hold roughly 4% of a sample with around 320,000 distinct CDR3 sequences, roughly 9.5% of them seen once. Germline V CDR1 and CDR2: DFQATT, SNEGSKA (reference sequence). The CDR3 totals 19 residues. Trimming took 0 bases from V and 0 from J, leaving 24 bases between them. Findings of the study overall: HLA-C-restricted CMV clonotypes gave the most frequent clonotype in two of eight donors.

The genes are TRBV20-1 and TRBJ2-7; D gene uncertain. The source material was PBMCs. This TCR derives from a human donor in good health (CMV status not recorded). Some clones in this sample may be carry-over from other donors' samples. The CDR3 DNA follows: TGCAGTGCTAGAGAGATAAATCTTTTAATGGGTTCCCGCTCCTACGAGCAGTACTTC. Protein sequence: CSAREINLLMGSRSYEQYF.